This TCR beta chain appears in the sequencing data of a study of blood T cell repertoires in COVID-19. Profiled with immunoSEQ multiplex PCR; TCRdb holds only in-frame clones, not every one. The data hold about 280,000 clones, with roughly 89% observed a single time. As to this clone: The same CDR3 can be traced to other DNA sequences in this sample.

The germline V gene encodes CDR1 MNHEY and CDR2 SVGEGT. CDR3 length: 13 amino acids. The V and J ends lost 2 bases and 2 bases respectively, with 7 bases between them. The origin of this receptor is a woman aged 25 to 39 with active or convalescent COVID-19. Sequencing was done on a sample of peripheral blood. The J gene is TRBJ2-7, the V gene TRBV6-2 or TRBV6-3, with D hard to call. CDR3 nucleotide sequence: TGTGCCAGCAGTTACGGGCAGACCTACGAGCAGTACTTC. Translating it yields CASSYGQTYEQYF.